Listed here is a single TCR beta chain. As processed by the authors: Estimation of nucleated cell counts was performed using reference gene primer amplification. Profiled with immunoSEQ multiplex PCR; TCRdb holds only in-frame clones, not every one. That table gives V, J and clone size, and the DNA gave D and trimming. Of around 37,000 clones listed, over 80% are singletons. The data belong to a study of blood T cell repertoires in COVID-19. On the study more broadly: In each case, the material was cDNA or gDNA derived from T cells, B-cell-depleted T cells, or PBMCs.

This TCR derives from a middle-aged man with active COVID-19. Material: peripheral blood.

CDR3 loop: CASSLFGGGTEAFF. Here the CDR3 DNA reads TGTGCCAGCAGTTTATTTGGGGGGGGCACTGAAGCTTTCTTT. V gene TRBV27 combines with J gene TRBJ1-1, with a possible D match to TRBD1 (5 bases). This CDR3 spans 14 amino acids. V lost 1 base and J lost 4, with 10 bases in between. Germline CDR1 is MNHEY and CDR2 is SMNVEV (reference sequence).